These T cell receptor beta chains were read from a single sample in a study of OX40 agonist ivuxolimab in advanced cancers. This table comes from immunoSEQ multiplex PCR, and its TCRdb copy is limited to in-frame clones, with some not included. Of 55,000 to 75,000 clones in the sample, about 91% were seen once. Sequences were derived from CD4+ or CD8+ T cells sorted from blood, sampled in a trial of the OX40 agonist ivuxolimab. The receptors come from an adult with an advanced solid tumor such as melanoma, head and neck, liver or kidney cancer. CDR3s include the opening cysteine and the closing phenylalanine or tryptophan. Each record gives: J gene, clone size, D gene, V gene, CDR3 protein, CDR3 DNA. The D gene is left open where the match is weak. The size of a clone is reported for some rows only, either as once, few or many, or as a class for expanded clones.

>TRBJ2-1|-|-|TRBV6-6
CAASMANEQFF
TGTGCCGCCAGCATGGCCAATGAGCAGTTCTTC
>TRBJ2-7|-|TRBD1|TRBV11-2
CASSLDLGQGNYEQYF
TGTGCCAGCAGCTTAGATTTAGGACAGGGTAACTACGAGCAGTACTTC
>TRBJ2-2|-|-|TRBV27
CASSLGLGVGELFF
TGTGCCAGCAGTTTGGGCTTGGGGGTCGGGGAGCTGTTTTTT
>TRBJ1-5|-|TRBD1|TRBV19
CASAYGTGANQPQHF
TGTGCCAGCGCCTACGGGACAGGGGCTAATCAGCCCCAGCATTTT
>TRBJ2-7|-|-|TRBV6-5
CASSYSSDLSYEQYF
TGTGCCAGCAGTTACTCCAGCGACCTCTCCTACGAGCAGTACTTC
>TRBJ2-7|-|TRBD1|TRBV27
CASRPHNRDRAGEQYF
TGTGCCAGCAGACCGCACAACCGGGACAGGGCTGGAGAGCAGTACTTC
>TRBJ2-7|-|TRBD1|TRBV7-9
CASSFTYLGQDVGSYEQYF
TGTGCCAGCAGCTTCACGTACTTAGGACAGGACGTGGGGTCCTACGAGCAGTACTTC
>TRBJ1-1|-|TRBD1|TRBV5-4
CASSLPQTGGFTEAFF
TGTGCCAGCAGCCTACCACAGACAGGGGGTTTTACTGAAGCTTTCTTT
>TRBJ2-7|once|TRBD2|TRBV12-5
CASSLAETYEQYF
TGTGCTAGTTCCCTAGCGGAAACCTACGAGCAGTACTTC
>TRBJ1-5|-|TRBD1|TRBV5-1
CASSPDRYDQPQHF
TGCGCCAGCAGCCCGGACAGGTATGATCAGCCCCAGCATTTT
>TRBJ2-1|-|-|TRBV9
CASSVEGWGNEQFF
TGTGCCAGCAGCGTAGAGGGTTGGGGGAATGAGCAGTTCTTC
>TRBJ2-2|medium-sized|-|TRBV6-4
CASSDRDTGELFF
TGTGCCAGCAGTGACAGGGACACCGGGGAGCTGTTTTTT
>TRBJ2-5|-|-|TRBV29-1
CSVDWTSQETQYF
TGCAGCGTGGACTGGACTTCCCAAGAGACCCAGTACTTC
>TRBJ1-1|-|TRBD1|TRBV7-3
CASSLTPTGGVYTEAFF
TGTGCCAGCAGCTTAACCCCGACAGGGGGAGTGTACACTGAAGCTTTCTTT
>TRBJ1-1|-|-|TRBV7-8
CASSLYGAGDTEAFF
TGTGCCAGCAGCTTATACGGGGCGGGGGACACTGAAGCTTTCTTT
>TRBJ2-2|-|-|TRBV7-9
CASSLSEGFGELFF
TGTGCCAGCAGCTTATCGGAGGGGTTCGGGGAGCTGTTTTTT
>TRBJ1-1|-|-|TRBV19
CASSEGQNTEAFF
TGTGCCAGTAGCGAGGGGCAGAACACTGAAGCTTTCTTT
>TRBJ2-1|-|TRBD2|TRBV7-8
CASSLEILYVREGQRNEQFF
TGTGCCAGCAGCTTAGAAATTCTCTACGTCCGGGAGGGCCAGCGAAATGAGCAGTTCTTC
>TRBJ2-1|-|TRBD1|TRBV5-5
CASSSPGQQDEQFF
TGTGCCAGCAGCTCGCCGGGACAGCAGGATGAGCAGTTCTTC
>TRBJ1-1|few|-|TRBV7-9
CASSSWDDTEAFF
TGTGCCAGCAGCTCCTGGGACGACACTGAAGCTTTCTTT
>TRBJ2-7|-|-|TRBV7-9
CASSPPAGAYEQYF
TGTGCCAGCAGCCCGCCGGCCGGAGCCTACGAGCAGTACTTC
>TRBJ2-1|-|TRBD2|TRBV11-2
CASSFSTGLAYNEQFF
TGTGCCAGCAGCTTTTCTACCGGACTAGCTTACAATGAGCAGTTCTTC
>TRBJ2-5|-|-|TRBV7-2
CASSLIGSTQETQYF
TGTGCCAGCAGCTTAATAGGCAGTACCCAAGAGACCCAGTACTTC
>TRBJ1-1|-|-|TRBV19
CASSVHTENTEAFF
TGTGCCAGTAGTGTACATACTGAGAACACTGAAGCTTTCTTT
>TRBJ2-1|-|-|TRBV27
CASSLLVAGEQFF
TGTGCCAGCAGTTTATTAGTGGCGGGTGAGCAGTTCTTC
>TRBJ1-1|few|-|TRBV19
CASSIEGDAEAFF
TGTGCCAGTAGTATCGAAGGGGACGCTGAAGCTTTCTTT
>TRBJ2-7|-|-|TRBV5-6
CASSFRMSYEQYF
TGTGCCAGCAGCTTCAGGATGTCCTACGAGCAGTACTTC
>TRBJ2-1|-|-|TRBV7-3
CASSLMGTSLRNEQFF
TGTGCCAGCAGCCTCATGGGGACCTCTCTACGGAATGAGCAGTTCTTC
>TRBJ2-3|-|-|TRBV11-2
CASSLSGRDSTDTQYF
TGTGCCAGCAGCTTAAGCGGGCGGGATAGCACAGATACGCAGTATTTT
>TRBJ2-2|-|-|TRBV29-1
CSVPGGVWNTGELFF
TGCAGCGTTCCGGGGGGCGTGTGGAACACCGGGGAGCTGTTTTTT
>TRBJ2-7|once|-|TRBV30
CAWGPQGRTFYEQYF
TGTGCCTGGGGCCCCCAGGGGCGTACCTTCTACGAGCAGTACTTC
>TRBJ2-1|once|TRBD2|TRBV5-1
CASSQGLAGYEQFF
TGCGCCAGCAGCCAAGGGCTAGCGGGCTATGAGCAGTTCTTC
>TRBJ2-7|-|TRBD2|TRBV7-9
CASSLALAGHYEQYF
TGTGCCAGCAGCTTAGCACTAGCGGGTCACTACGAGCAGTACTTC
>TRBJ2-7|-|TRBD1|TRBV6-6
CASSLTGTGGYEQYF
TGTGCCAGCAGCCTCACCGGGACAGGGGGGTACGAGCAGTACTTC
>TRBJ2-2|once|TRBD2|TRBV4-3
CASSQGLAAGELFF
TGCGCCAGCAGCCAAGGACTAGCGGCCGGGGAGCTGTTTTTT
>TRBJ2-1|-|TRBD2|TRBV5-4
CASSFPTSGSGNEQFF
TGTGCCAGCAGCTTTCCGACTAGCGGGAGTGGCAATGAGCAGTTCTTC
>TRBJ2-2|-|-|TRBV11-3
CASSQRGTGELFF
TGTGCCAGCAGCCAGAGGGGGACCGGGGAGCTGTTTTTT
>TRBJ1-4|-|-|TRBV7-8
CASSLERAAEKLFF
TGTGCCAGCAGCTTAGAGAGGGCCGCCGAAAAACTGTTTTTT
>TRBJ2-2|-|-|TRBV4-1
CASSQGLISYNGELFF
TGCGCCAGCAGCCAGGGACTTATAAGTTATAACGGGGAGCTGTTTTTT
>TRBJ2-1|-|-|TRBV19
CASSMWGSSYNEQFF
TGTGCCAGTAGTATGTGGGGGAGCTCCTACAATGAGCAGTTCTTC
>TRBJ1-1|-|-|TRBV6-1
CASSDDVRADTEAFF
TGTGCCAGCAGTGACGATGTCAGGGCGGACACTGAAGCTTTCTTT
>TRBJ1-5|-|-|TRBV7-2
CASSLVGASNQPQHF
TGTGCCAGCAGCTTAGTAGGTGCTAGCAATCAGCCCCAGCATTTT
>TRBJ1-4|-|-|TRBV28
CASSGAPTNEKLFF
TGTGCCAGCAGTGGGGCACCAACTAATGAAAAACTGTTTTTT
>TRBJ2-1|-|-|TRBV4-1
CASSQAGSGNEQFF
TGCGCCAGCAGCCAAGCGGGGTCAGGCAATGAGCAGTTCTTC
>TRBJ2-7|-|TRBD2|TRBV11-2
CASSLLTGLAGDEQYF
TGTGCCAGCAGCTTACTCACGGGACTAGCGGGAGACGAGCAGTACTTC
>TRBJ2-5|-|TRBD2|TRBV7-9
CASSLLGGETQYF
TGTGCCAGCAGCTTACTCGGGGGGGAGACCCAGTACTTC
>TRBJ2-7|-|-|TRBV5-1
CASSLHRNSYEQYF
TGCGCCAGCAGCTTACACCGAAACTCCTACGAGCAGTACTTC
>TRBJ2-7|-|-|TRBV5-8
CASSWDGHSYEQYF
TGTGCCAGCAGCTGGGACGGGCACTCCTACGAGCAGTACTTC
>TRBJ2-7|-|-|TRBV18
CASSPPIRDEQYF
TGTGCCAGCTCACCCCCTATCAGGGACGAGCAGTACTTC
>TRBJ2-7|once|TRBD1|TRBV4-2
CASSPGTGRYEQYF
TGTGCCAGCAGCCCTGGGACAGGCCGCTACGAGCAGTACTTC
>TRBJ2-7|-|TRBD2|TRBV10-3
CAISESRDGRALYEQYF
TGTGCCATCAGTGAGTCGAGGGACGGGAGGGCCTTGTACGAGCAGTACTTC
>TRBJ1-5|-|-|TRBV6-5
CASSIEGGNQPQHF
TGTGCCAGCAGCATAGAGGGGGGAAATCAGCCCCAGCATTTT
>TRBJ1-2|-|TRBD1|TRBV7-2
CASSLLPGQGVYGYTF
TGTGCCAGCAGCTTACTCCCGGGACAGGGGGTGTATGGCTACACCTTC
>TRBJ2-1|-|TRBD2|TRBV6-5
CASRLLAGSYNEQFF
TGTGCCAGCAGACTCCTAGCGGGCTCCTACAATGAGCAGTTCTTC
>TRBJ1-5|-|-|TRBV30
CAWSGESNQPQHF
TGTGCCTGGAGTGGAGAAAGCAATCAGCCCCAGCATTTT
>TRBJ2-7|-|TRBD1|TRBV19
CASTGDSSYEQYF
TGTGCCAGTACCGGGGACAGCTCCTACGAGCAGTACTTC
>TRBJ2-1|-|TRBD2|TRBV6-4
CASSEASGHNEQFF
TGTGCCAGCAGTGAGGCTAGCGGGCACAATGAGCAGTTCTTC
>TRBJ2-1|-|-|TRBV19
CASSMAGVHEQFF
TGTGCCAGTAGTATGGCAGGGGTCCATGAGCAGTTCTTC
>TRBJ2-1|-|-|TRBV6-5
CASSGESEQFF
TGTGCCAGCAGTGGAGAGAGTGAGCAGTTCTTC